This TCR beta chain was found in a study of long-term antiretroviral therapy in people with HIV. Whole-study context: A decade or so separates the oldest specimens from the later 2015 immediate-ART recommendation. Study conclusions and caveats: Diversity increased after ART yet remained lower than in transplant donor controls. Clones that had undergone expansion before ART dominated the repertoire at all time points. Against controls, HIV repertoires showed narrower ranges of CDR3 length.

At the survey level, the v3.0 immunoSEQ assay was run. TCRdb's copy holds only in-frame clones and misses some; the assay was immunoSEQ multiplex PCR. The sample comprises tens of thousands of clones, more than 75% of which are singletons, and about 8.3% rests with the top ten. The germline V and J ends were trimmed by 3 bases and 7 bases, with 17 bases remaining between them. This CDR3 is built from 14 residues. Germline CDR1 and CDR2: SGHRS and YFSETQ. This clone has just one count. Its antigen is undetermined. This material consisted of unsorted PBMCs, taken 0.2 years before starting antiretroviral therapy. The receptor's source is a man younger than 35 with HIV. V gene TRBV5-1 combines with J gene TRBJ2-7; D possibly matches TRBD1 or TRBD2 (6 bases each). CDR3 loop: CASSSTSGAGEQYF. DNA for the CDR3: TGCGCCAGCAGCTCCACCTCGGGGGCAGGGGAGCAGTACTTC.